The source of this T cell receptor beta chain is a study of blood T cell repertoires in COVID-19. The CDR3 totals 13 residues. Deletions cut 5 bases from V and 2 bases from J, with 9 bases between. Germline CDR1 and CDR2: MNHNY and SVGAGI (reference sequence). In the authors' workflow: Researchers report that nucleated cell counts were estimated from reference gene primer amplification. The method was immunoSEQ multiplex PCR; TCRdb's version includes in-frame clones alone and lacks a portion of them. That table gives V, J and clone size, and the DNA gave D and trimming. The sample carries 99,000 or so clones, around 76% recorded once.

The V call is TRBV6-6, the J call TRBJ1-2, with a weak D call TRBD1 (6 bases). The sample consisted of peripheral blood. This receptor was taken from a woman in her 70s with acute or convalescent COVID-19. This chain's CDR3 is CASSRQENYGYTF. DNA for the CDR3: TGTGCCAGCAGTAGACAGGAAAACTATGGCTACACCTTC.